This TCR beta chain was profiled in a study of T cells in Graves' hyperthyroidism and ophthalmopathy. Study background: Blood was drawn when the patient was first diagnosed and still untreated.

On the basis of clinical symptoms, serum thyroxine and TRAb, thyroid ultrasound and orbital computed tomography, diagnoses were made. Out of 10 ml of fresh peripheral blood came the PBMCs. Concerning this clonotype itself: Its target is unknown.

Amplified TCR beta CDR3 regions derived from RNA transcripts. HTBI primers were used for first-round RT-PCR of the TCR CDR3. TCRdb called the multiplex PCR reads again in MiXCR, with one record for every CDR3 protein. The sample has 730,000 or so distinct CDR3 sequences, around 20% seen once. Study-level results: Most thyroid clonotypes with frequency above 0.001 were detected in blood.

The TCR was taken from a woman aged 45 to 65 with Graves' hyperthyroidism that later progressed to Graves' ophthalmopathy. The specimen sequenced was blood.

CDR3 sequence (DNA): TGTGCCAGTAGTATGTGGGACGCACCCGAAAATCAGCCCCAGCATTTT. It is translated as CASSMWDAPENQPQHF. This chain uses TRBV19 with TRBJ1-5, with TRBD1 as a possible D gene (5 bases). In germline, CDR1 is LNHDA, CDR2 SQIVND (reference sequence). The CDR3 has 16 residues. Trimming left V 3 bases short and J 4 bases short, with 16 bases between.